Listed below are T cell receptor beta chains from one sample, sequenced in a study of cytomegalovirus exposure and HLA in healthy donors. Libraries were prepared by immunoSEQ multiplex PCR; TCRdb keeps only in-frame clonotypes and omits some of them. In the table there are around 140,000 clones, approximately 80% of which are singletons. The source material was PBMCs. The receptors were gathered from an older woman in good health and CMV-seropositive. Both conserved end residues are part of each CDR3. Fields, in order: D gene, J gene, V gene, clone size, CDR3 protein, CDR3 DNA. The D gene is left open where the match is weak. Size is omitted from some rows. Given values are once, few, many or a class for expanded clones.

D: TRBD2
J: TRBJ2-1
V: TRBV20-1
size: -
CDR3: CSASSGNEQFF
DNA: TGCAGTGCTTCTAGCGGAAATGAGCAGTTCTTC

D: -
J: TRBJ2-3
V: TRBV15
size: -
CDR3: CATTQDSTDTQYF
DNA: TGTGCCACCACCCAGGACTCCACAGATACGCAGTATTTT

D: -
J: TRBJ2-3
V: TRBV9
size: -
CDR3: CASNPSGTDTQYF
DNA: TGTGCCAGCAACCCGTCGGGAACAGATACGCAGTATTTT

D: -
J: TRBJ1-1
V: TRBV30
size: -
CDR3: CAWSVTAGGTEAFF
DNA: TGTGCCTGGAGTGTAACAGCCGGGGGCACTGAAGCTTTCTTT

D: TRBD1
J: TRBJ1-5
V: TRBV19
size: -
CDR3: CASSSGTGVGQPQHF
DNA: TGTGCCAGTAGTTCCGGGACAGGGGTGGGACAGCCCCAGCATTTT

D: -
J: TRBJ1-4
V: TRBV5-1
size: -
CDR3: CASSSGDRPNEKLFF
DNA: TGCGCCAGCAGCTCAGGTGACAGACCTAATGAAAAACTGTTTTTT

D: -
J: TRBJ2-3
V: TRBV5-1
size: -
CDR3: CASSPTGWSTDTQYF
DNA: TGCGCCAGCAGCCCCACAGGGTGGAGCACAGATACGCAGTATTTT

D: -
J: TRBJ2-3
V: TRBV5-6
size: -
CDR3: CASIESGTDTQYF
DNA: TGTGCCAGCATTGAGAGCGGCACAGATACGCAGTATTTT

D: TRBD1
J: TRBJ2-3
V: TRBV28
size: -
CDR3: CASVKQGAIVAADTQYF
DNA: TGTGCCAGCGTGAAACAGGGGGCTATAGTGGCGGCAGATACGCAGTATTTT

D: -
J: TRBJ2-7
V: TRBV28
size: -
CDR3: CASSTYEQYF
DNA: TGTGCCAGCAGCACCTACGAGCAGTACTTC

D: TRBD1
J: TRBJ2-2
V: TRBV7-8
size: -
CDR3: CASSHPGQGAGELFF
DNA: TGTGCCAGCAGCCACCCGGGACAGGGCGCCGGGGAGCTGTTTTTT

D: TRBD2
J: TRBJ2-1
V: TRBV5-1
size: -
CDR3: CASSLRTASGNNEQFF
DNA: TGCGCCAGCAGCTTGAGGACGGCCAGCGGGAACAATGAGCAGTTCTTC

D: TRBD1
J: TRBJ2-7
V: TRBV4-3
size: -
CDR3: CASSQEKQGRYEQYF
DNA: TGCGCCAGCAGCCAAGAAAAACAGGGGAGATACGAGCAGTACTTC

D: TRBD1
J: TRBJ2-7
V: TRBV11-2
size: -
CDR3: CASSKATGGYEQYF
DNA: TGTGCCAGCAGCAAAGCCACAGGGGGCTACGAGCAGTACTTC

D: TRBD2
J: TRBJ2-5
V: TRBV29-1
size: -
CDR3: CSVGVAGAGETQYF
DNA: TGCAGCGTCGGGGTAGCGGGAGCGGGAGAGACCCAGTACTTC

D: -
J: TRBJ2-2
V: TRBV7-9
size: -
CDR3: CASSLATGSTGELFF
DNA: TGTGCCAGCAGCTTAGCAACAGGGAGCACCGGGGAGCTGTTTTTT

D: TRBD1
J: TRBJ2-7
V: TRBV28
size: -
CDR3: CASSSGTALSYF
DNA: TGTGCCAGCAGTTCCGGGACAGCTCTTTCGTACTTC

D: -
J: TRBJ1-1
V: TRBV30
size: -
CDR3: CAWSVGSNAFF
DNA: TGTGCCTGGAGTGTAGGGAGTAATGCTTTCTTT

D: -
J: TRBJ2-7
V: TRBV29-1
size: once
CDR3: CSTRQTDSGYEQYF
DNA: TGCAGCACTCGGCAGACCGACTCCGGCTACGAGCAGTACTTC

D: -
J: TRBJ2-7
V: TRBV5-6
size: few
CDR3: CASSLEAGRYEQYF
DNA: TGTGCCAGCAGCCTTGAGGCGGGCCGCTACGAGCAGTACTTC

D: -
J: TRBJ1-5
V: TRBV1
size: -
CDR3: CTSSHRQYSNQPQHF
DNA: TGCACCAGCAGCCACAGACAGTATAGCAATCAGCCCCAGCATTTT

D: TRBD2
J: TRBJ2-3
V: TRBV7-9
size: -
CDR3: CASSSSGSTDTQYF
DNA: TGTGCCAGCAGCTCTAGCGGGAGCACAGATACGCAGTATTTT

D: -
J: TRBJ1-5
V: TRBV4-3
size: -
CDR3: CASSWGVGNQPQHF
DNA: TGCGCCAGCAGCTGGGGGGTGGGCAATCAGCCCCAGCATTTT

D: TRBD2
J: TRBJ2-1
V: TRBV5-1
size: -
CDR3: CASSMHRGLAGGNEQFF
DNA: TGCGCCAGCAGCATGCATCGGGGACTAGCGGGAGGGAATGAGCAGTTCTTC

D: -
J: TRBJ1-1
V: TRBV18
size: once
CDR3: CASSPLGANTEAFF
DNA: TGTGCCAGCTCACCCCTGGGGGCGAACACTGAAGCTTTCTTT

D: TRBD1
J: TRBJ2-2
V: TRBV19
size: -
CDR3: CASRTGAASGELFF
DNA: TGTGCCAGTAGAACAGGGGCGGCCTCCGGGGAGCTGTTTTTT

D: -
J: TRBJ1-6
V: TRBV2
size: -
CDR3: CASRQATNSPLHF
DNA: TGTGCCAGCAGACAGGCGACTAATTCACCCCTCCACTTT

D: -
J: TRBJ2-2
V: TRBV7-9
size: -
CDR3: CASTPSPTGELFF
DNA: TGTGCCAGCACCCCCTCCCCCACCGGGGAGCTGTTTTTT

D: -
J: TRBJ1-4
V: TRBV2
size: -
CDR3: CASSEDSQAATNEKLFF
DNA: TGTGCCAGCAGTGAGGACTCGCAGGCCGCAACTAATGAAAAACTGTTTTTT

D: -
J: TRBJ2-3
V: TRBV5-4
size: once
CDR3: CASSPLAIVDTDTQYF
DNA: TGTGCCAGCAGCCCGCTAGCGATCGTTGACACAGATACGCAGTATTTT

D: TRBD1
J: TRBJ1-2
V: TRBV28
size: -
CDR3: CASSIPPGQGVYGYTF
DNA: TGTGCCAGCAGTATACCTCCGGGACAGGGGGTCTATGGCTACACCTTC